These 21 T cell receptor beta chains were sequenced from one sample in a study of cytomegalovirus exposure and HLA in healthy donors. PCR involved 60 Vbeta and 13 Jbeta primers. Libraries were prepared by immunoSEQ multiplex PCR; TCRdb keeps only in-frame clonotypes and omits some of them. The sample lists about 180,000 clones, less than 85% occurring once. Specimen: PBMCs. These receptor sequences come from a man between 18 and 29 years old in good health and CMV-seronegative.

The chain links TRBV27 to TRBJ1-5; D not resolved. Trimming shortened V by 1 base and J by 7 bases, and 8 bases separated the two germline ends. Germline CDR1 is MNHEY and CDR2 is SMNVEV (reference sequence). The CDR3 sequence is 13 residues long. As DNA, the CDR3 is TGTGCCAGCAGTTTATGGTCCGGGCAGCCCCAGCATTTT. It is translated as CASSLWSGQPQHF.

The chain recombines TRBV27 with TRBJ1-5, with D possibly matching TRBD1 (5 bases). The CDR3 runs 14 residues. Trimming removed 5 bases at V and 0 bases at J, with 8 bases between. CDR1 and CDR2 (germline): MNHEY, SMNVEV (reference sequence). CDR3 in amino acids: CASSHRTSNQPQHF. The CDR3 bases are TGTGCCAGCAGTCACAGGACTAGCAATCAGCCCCAGCATTTT.

The genes are TRBV2 and TRBJ1-2; D might be TRBD1 (5 bases). The CDR3 consists of 15 residues. Between the trimmed V and J ends, which lost 3 bases and 0 bases, there was a span of 11 bases. Germline V gives CDR1 SNHLY, CDR2 FYNNEI. In nucleotides, the CDR3 is TGTGCCAGCAGTGATGCGGGACGGACTAACTATGGCTACACCTTC. Its translation is CASSDAGRTNYGYTF. Full variable domain (outside the CDR3, taken from reference TRBV2 and TRBJ1-2): EPEVTQTPSHQVTQMGQEVILRCVPISNHLYFYWYRQILGQKVEFLVSFYNNEISEKSEIFDDQFSVERPDGSNFTLKIRSTKLEDSAMYFCASSDAGRTNYGYTFGSGTRLTVV.

V usage is TRBV6-7 and J usage is TRBJ1-1, with D uncertain. TRBV6-7 is sorted into the ORF group, with uncertain function. This CDR3 is 18 amino acids long. Trimming took off 5 bases at V and 0 bases at J, with 22 bases between the two ends. DNA of the CDR3: TGTGCCAGCAGTCGAGAGGGTAGCCAACTCCCCATGAACACTGAAGCTTTCTTT. Amino acids: CASSREGSQLPMNTEAFF.

The chain uses TRBV28 and TRBJ1-4; a possible D gene is TRBD1 (5 bases). The V end was cut by 7 bases, the J end by 6 bases, with 9 bases between. The length of the CDR3 is 12 residues. CDR1 and CDR2 from the germline V gene are MDHEN and SYDVKM. This chain's CDR3 is CASTRADEKLFF. The DNA for the CDR3 is TGTGCCAGCACCAGGGCTGATGAAAAACTGTTTTTT.

The chain couples TRBV29-1 to TRBJ2-1; the match to TRBD2 covers 10 bases. The CDR3 is 13 amino acids. The germline V gene has CDR1 SQVTM and CDR2 ANQGSEA. V dropped 7 bases and J dropped 5; count of bases not matched to a gene: 5. CDR3 bases: TGCAGCGGCGGGACTAGCGAAGACAATGAGCAGTTCTTC. Amino acids: CSGGTSEDNEQFF.

The V gene is TRBV6-5, the J gene TRBJ2-2; D remains ambiguous. CDR1 MNHEY and CDR2 SVGAGI come from the germline V gene. The CDR3 loop spans 16 amino acids. V dropped 0 bases and J dropped 0 bases, with 8 bases sitting between them. CDR3 nucleotides: TGTGCCAGCAGTTACTCGATCCAGGCGAACACCGGGGAGCTGTTTTTT. This translates into CASSYSIQANTGELFF.

This clone was detected only once. The chain links TRBV28 to TRBJ2-3; 7 bases match TRBD2. The CDR3 is made up of 17 amino acids. The ends lost 6 bases at V and 2 bases at J; junction bases unmatched: 14. Germline-derived CDR1 and CDR2 are MDHEN and SYDVKM. The CDR3 DNA sequence: TGTGCCAGCAGCCAGATGTCGGGGAGGGGCCCCACAGATACGCAGTATTTT. Translated, it gives CASSQMSGRGPTDTQYF.

Regarding this clone: An end of the junction does not agree with germline; a read error may underlie this. The V call is TRBV7-7, the J call TRBJ2-5; 8 bases align to TRBD1. This CDR3 has 15 amino acids. Germline CDR1 is SSHAT and CDR2 is FNYEAQ (reference sequence). CDR3 nucleotide sequence: TGTGCTAGCAGCCCAGGACAGGGCCCTTCGGAGACCCAGTACTTC. Translation gives CASSPGQGPSETQYF.

Details on this clone: One junction end disagrees with the germline gene, perhaps due to a read error. The chain joins TRBV2 to TRBJ2-2, with a tentative D call TRBD1 (6 bases). Germline V gene sequence: CDR1 SNHLY, CDR2 FYNNEI. This CDR3 region has 15 residues. The CDR3 nucleotides read TGTGCCAGCTGTGACAGGTGGACGAACACCGGGGAGCTGTTTTTT. It translates to CASCDRWTNTGELFF.

V is TRBV4-1 and J is TRBJ2-1; 10 bases line up with TRBD2. With 1 base clipped from V and 8 bases from J, the junction kept 5 bases outside the gene matches. Germline CDR1 is MGHRA and CDR2 is YSYEKL. This CDR3 spans 15 amino acids. The CDR3: CASSQVSGRKDEQFF. The CDR3 DNA reads as TGCGCCAGCAGCCAAGTTAGCGGGAGGAAGGATGAGCAGTTCTTC.

V is TRBV7-9 and J is TRBJ1-3, with D perhaps TRBD1 (6 bases). The V gene's germline CDR1 is SEHNR and CDR2 FQNEAQ (reference sequence). With 4 bases removed from V and 7 bases from J, the gap between germline ends came to 11 bases. This CDR3 comprises 13 residues. CDR3 sequence (DNA): TGTGCCAGCAGCTCCTGGACAGACAACACCATATATTTT. Residues: CASSSWTDNTIYF.

The chain has TRBV5-5 and TRBJ2-5, with 7 bases that match TRBD1. The DNA matches TRBJ2-7 better at its end, which makes the J call doubtful. This CDR3 is 16 amino acids long. Germline CDR1 reads SGHKS; CDR2 reads YYEKEE (reference sequence). The CDR3 DNA sequence: TGTGCCAGCAGCAAACTACAGGGGATACTTTCCTACGAGCAGTACTTC. This codes for CASSKLQGILSYEQYF.

In this sample, this clone turned up once. V usage is TRBV7-8 and J usage is TRBJ1-1; the match to TRBD1 covers 7 bases. The CDR3 spans 13 residues. The germline V gene has CDR1 SGHVS and CDR2 FQNEAQ. V lost 10 bases to trimming and J lost 5 bases; unmatched junction nucleotides: 10. CDR3 sequence (DNA): TGTGCCACGAGGAAAGGGGGCAGTACTGAAGCTTTCTTT. Residues: CATRKGGSTEAFF.

The chain joins TRBV27 to TRBJ2-1; maybe TRBD2 (6 bases). Germline V lookup: CDR1 MNHEY, CDR2 SMNVEV (reference sequence). The CDR3 consists of 16 residues. With 8 bases removed from V and 1 base from J, the gap between germline ends came to 18 bases. The CDR3 here is CASCPGVIASYNEQFF. The CDR3 DNA reads TGTGCCAGCTGTCCGGGAGTCATCGCGTCCTACAATGAGCAGTTCTTC.

V gene TRBV5-6 combines with J gene TRBJ1-6; TRBD1 aligns across 8 bases. The CDR3 is 17 residues long. Germline lookup yields CDR1 SGHDT and CDR2 YYEEEE. V shed 6 bases and J 9 bases; nucleotides not matched to a gene: 17. The CDR3, as DNA: TGTGCCAGCACCTTAACACTGGACAGGGTAACGATTTCACCCCTCCACTTT. It codes for CASTLTLDRVTISPLHF.

The genes are TRBV13 and TRBJ1-2, with D hard to call. In germline, CDR1 is PRHDT, CDR2 FYEKMQ (reference sequence). The CDR3 sequence is 16 residues long. Deletions cut 6 bases from V and 6 bases from J, with 23 bases between. The CDR3 sequence is CASSWERRRWVDGYTF. CDR3 sequence (DNA): TGTGCCAGCAGTTGGGAGAGACGGCGGTGGGTGGATGGCTACACCTTC.

The chain carries TRBV19 and TRBJ1-1; 7 bases are a match to TRBD1. Germline lookup yields CDR1 LNHDA and CDR2 SQIVND (reference sequence). After removal of 4 bases from V and 5 bases from J, the junction contained 10 bases not matched to a gene. This CDR3 comprises 15 residues. In DNA form, the CDR3 reads TGTGCCAGTAGTACACCCTCCGACAGGGCGACTGAAGCTTTCTTT. Protein sequence: CASSTPSDRATEAFF.

The chain is built from TRBV4-1 and TRBJ1-4; D may be TRBD1 (5 bases). CDR1 is MGHRA and CDR2 is YSYEKL in the germline V gene. V was clipped by 4 bases and J by 3 bases, with 15 bases between them. This CDR3 spans 16 amino acids. The CDR3 nucleotides read TGCGCCAGCAGCCTTGGCGGGGCGTTTGCTAATGAAAAACTGTTTTTT. It translates to CASSLGGAFANEKLFF.

V gene TRBV2 combines with J gene TRBJ2-1; perhaps TRBD1 as D (6 bases). The CDR3 sequence is 11 residues long. Germline lookup yields CDR1 SNHLY and CDR2 FYNNEI. V lost 5 bases, J lost 15 bases, and 14 bases lay in between. CDR3 in DNA: TGTGCCAGCAGTTCCCCGGGACAATGGTTCTTC. Protein sequence: CASSSPGQWFF.

The V call is TRBV5-1, the J call TRBJ2-3, with D unclear. The CDR3 spans 14 residues. Per germline, CDR1 SGHRS and CDR2 YFSETQ. Between the trimmed V and J ends, which lost 2 bases and 2 bases, there was a span of 9 bases. The CDR3 DNA follows: TGCGCCAGCAGCTTAGTACAGAACACAGATACGCAGTATTTT. Its translation is CASSLVQNTDTQYF.